This TCR beta chain came from a study of blood T cell repertoires in COVID-19. In the study overall: Collection of acute and convalescent COVID-19 samples took place in the United States, Italy and Spain.

Sequencing was performed with immunoSEQ multiplex PCR; in TCRdb, only in-frame clones are kept and a portion is missing. There are tens of thousands of clones in the sample; approximately 85% occur only once, and nearly 10% lies in the top ten. This clone was seen a few times. The CDR3 contains 16 residues. V lost 0 bases and J lost 8; bases outside the gene matches: 10. Germline values: CDR1 SGHRS, CDR2 YFSETQ. The chain employs TRBV5-1 and TRBJ2-2; 7 bases agree with TRBD2. Sequenced: peripheral blood. The receptor comes from a human donor in a cohort sampled during active COVID-19. CDR3 DNA: TGCGCCAGCAGCTTGGCCGGTGCGGGGGTTACTGGGGAGCTGTTTTTT. This gives the protein CASSLAGAGVTGELFF. Combining the CDR3 with reference TRBV5-1 and TRBJ2-2 gives the whole variable domain KAGVTQTPRYLIKTRGQQVTLSCSPISGHRSVSWYQQTPGQGLQFLFEYFSETQRNKGNFPGRFSGRQFSNSRSEMNVSTLELGDSALYLCASSLAGAGVTGELFFGEGSRLTVL.